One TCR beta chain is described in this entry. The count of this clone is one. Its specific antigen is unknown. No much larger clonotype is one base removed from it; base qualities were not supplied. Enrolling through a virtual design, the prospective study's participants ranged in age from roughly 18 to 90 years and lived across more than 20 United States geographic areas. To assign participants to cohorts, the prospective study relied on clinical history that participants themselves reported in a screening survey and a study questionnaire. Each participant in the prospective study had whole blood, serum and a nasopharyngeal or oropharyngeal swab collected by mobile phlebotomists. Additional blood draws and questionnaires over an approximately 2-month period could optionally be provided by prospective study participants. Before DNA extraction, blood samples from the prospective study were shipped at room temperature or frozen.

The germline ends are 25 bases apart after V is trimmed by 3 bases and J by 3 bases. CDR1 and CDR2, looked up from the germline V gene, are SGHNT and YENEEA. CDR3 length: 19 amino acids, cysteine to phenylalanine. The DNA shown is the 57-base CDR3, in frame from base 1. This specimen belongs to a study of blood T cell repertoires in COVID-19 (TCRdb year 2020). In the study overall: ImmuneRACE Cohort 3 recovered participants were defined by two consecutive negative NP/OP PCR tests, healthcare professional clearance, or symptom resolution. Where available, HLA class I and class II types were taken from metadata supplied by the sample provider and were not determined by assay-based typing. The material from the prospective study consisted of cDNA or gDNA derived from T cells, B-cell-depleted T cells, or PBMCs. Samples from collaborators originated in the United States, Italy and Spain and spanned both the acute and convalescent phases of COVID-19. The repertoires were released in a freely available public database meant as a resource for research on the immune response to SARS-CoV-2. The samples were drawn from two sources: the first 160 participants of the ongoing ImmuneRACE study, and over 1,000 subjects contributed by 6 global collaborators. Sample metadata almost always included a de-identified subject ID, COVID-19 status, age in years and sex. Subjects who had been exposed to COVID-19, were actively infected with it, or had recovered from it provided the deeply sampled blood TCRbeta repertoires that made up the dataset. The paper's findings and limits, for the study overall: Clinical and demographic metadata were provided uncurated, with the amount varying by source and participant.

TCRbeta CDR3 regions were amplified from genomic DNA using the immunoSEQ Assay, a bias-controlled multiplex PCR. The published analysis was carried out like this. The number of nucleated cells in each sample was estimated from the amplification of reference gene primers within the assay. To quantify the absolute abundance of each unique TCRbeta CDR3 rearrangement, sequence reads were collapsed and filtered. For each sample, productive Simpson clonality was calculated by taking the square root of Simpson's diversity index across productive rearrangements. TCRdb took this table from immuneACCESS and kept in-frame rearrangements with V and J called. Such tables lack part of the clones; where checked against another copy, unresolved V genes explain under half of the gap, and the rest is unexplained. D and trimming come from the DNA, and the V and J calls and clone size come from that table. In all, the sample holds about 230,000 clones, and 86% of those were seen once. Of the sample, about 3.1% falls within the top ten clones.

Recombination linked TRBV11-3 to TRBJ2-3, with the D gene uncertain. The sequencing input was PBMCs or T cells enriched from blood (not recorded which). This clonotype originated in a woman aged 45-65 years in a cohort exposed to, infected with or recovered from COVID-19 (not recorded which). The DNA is TGTGCCAGCAGCTTCTCGCCCGTTTTGGCCGCCGAATCAACAGATACGCAGTATTTT. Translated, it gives CASSFSPVLAAESTDTQYF.